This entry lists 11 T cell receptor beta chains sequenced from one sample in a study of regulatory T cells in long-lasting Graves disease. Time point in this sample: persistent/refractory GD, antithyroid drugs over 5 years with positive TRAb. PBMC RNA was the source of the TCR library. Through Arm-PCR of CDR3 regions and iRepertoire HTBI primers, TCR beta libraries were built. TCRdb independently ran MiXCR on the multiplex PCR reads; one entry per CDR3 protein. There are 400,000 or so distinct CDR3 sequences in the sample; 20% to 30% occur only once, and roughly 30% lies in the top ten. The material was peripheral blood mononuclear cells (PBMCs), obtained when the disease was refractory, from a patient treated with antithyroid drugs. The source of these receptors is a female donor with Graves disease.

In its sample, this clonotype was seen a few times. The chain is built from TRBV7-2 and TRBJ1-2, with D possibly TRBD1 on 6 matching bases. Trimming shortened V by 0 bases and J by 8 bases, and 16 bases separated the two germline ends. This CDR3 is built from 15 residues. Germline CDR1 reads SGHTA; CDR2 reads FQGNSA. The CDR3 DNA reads TGTGCCAGCAGCTTAGCGGTGGGGGGCCCCCCAGGCTACACCTTC. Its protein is CASSLAVGGPPGYTF.

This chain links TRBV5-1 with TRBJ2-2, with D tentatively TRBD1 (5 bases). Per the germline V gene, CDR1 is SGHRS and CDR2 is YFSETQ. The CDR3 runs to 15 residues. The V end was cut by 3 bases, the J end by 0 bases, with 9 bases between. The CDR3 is CASSSGHANTGELFF. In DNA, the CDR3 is TGCGCCAGCAGCTCAGGACACGCGAACACCGGGGAGCTGTTTTTT.

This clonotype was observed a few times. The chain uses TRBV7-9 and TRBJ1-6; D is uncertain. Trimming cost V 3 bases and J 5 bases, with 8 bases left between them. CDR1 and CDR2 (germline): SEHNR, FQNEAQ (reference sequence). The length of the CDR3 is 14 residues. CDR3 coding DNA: TGTGCCAGCAGCTTTCGAAGGGATAATTCACCCCTCCACTTT. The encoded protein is CASSFRRDNSPLHF.

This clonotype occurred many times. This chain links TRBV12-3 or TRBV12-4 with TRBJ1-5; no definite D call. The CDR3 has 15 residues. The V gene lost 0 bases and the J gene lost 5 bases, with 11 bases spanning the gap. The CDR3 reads CASSLARSGYQPQHF. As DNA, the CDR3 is TGTGCCAGCAGTTTAGCGCGATCAGGCTATCAGCCCCAGCATTTT.

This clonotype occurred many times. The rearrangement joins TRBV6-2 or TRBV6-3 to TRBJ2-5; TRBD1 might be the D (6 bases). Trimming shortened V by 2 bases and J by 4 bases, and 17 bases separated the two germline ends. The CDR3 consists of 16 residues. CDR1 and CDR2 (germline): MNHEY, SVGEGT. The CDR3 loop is CASSYTAGAVRETQYF. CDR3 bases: TGTGCCAGCAGTTACACCGCAGGGGCGGTTCGAGAGACCCAGTACTTC.

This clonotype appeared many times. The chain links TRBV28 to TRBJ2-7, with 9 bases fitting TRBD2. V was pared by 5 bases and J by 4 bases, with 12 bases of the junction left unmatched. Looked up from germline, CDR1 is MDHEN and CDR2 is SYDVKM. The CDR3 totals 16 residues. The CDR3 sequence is CASSGVAGVFLYEQYF. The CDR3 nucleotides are TGTGCCAGCAGTGGGGTAGCGGGAGTTTTCCTTTACGAGCAGTACTTC.

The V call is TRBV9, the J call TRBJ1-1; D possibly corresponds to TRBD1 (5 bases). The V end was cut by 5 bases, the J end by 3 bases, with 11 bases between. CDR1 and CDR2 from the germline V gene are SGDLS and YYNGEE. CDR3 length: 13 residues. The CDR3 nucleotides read TGTGCCAGCAGTCAAGGAGGGGACACTGAAGCTTTCTTT. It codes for CASSQGGDTEAFF.

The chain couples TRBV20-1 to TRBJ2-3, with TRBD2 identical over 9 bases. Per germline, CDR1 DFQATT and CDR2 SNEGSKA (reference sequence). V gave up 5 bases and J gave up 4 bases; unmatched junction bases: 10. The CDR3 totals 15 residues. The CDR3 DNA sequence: TGCAGTGCTGGCGATTTAGCGGGAGTAGCAGATACGCAGTATTTT. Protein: CSAGDLAGVADTQYF.

The CDR3 spells CATSTGAWDYEQYF. CDR3 DNA: TGTGCCACCAGCACGGGGGCATGGGACTACGAGCAGTACTTC. V is TRBV15 and J is TRBJ2-7; D might be TRBD1 or TRBD2, each matching 6 bases. This CDR3 has 14 amino acids. The V end was cut by 4 bases, the J end by 3 bases, with 13 bases between. Germline assignment: CDR1 LNHNV and CDR2 YYDKDF (reference sequence).

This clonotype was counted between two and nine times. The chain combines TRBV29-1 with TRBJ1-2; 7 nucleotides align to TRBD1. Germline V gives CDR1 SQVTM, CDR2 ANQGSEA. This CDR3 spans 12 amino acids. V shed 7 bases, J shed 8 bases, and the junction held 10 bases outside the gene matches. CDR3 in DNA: TGCAGCGCCGAAAGGGGGCGATCGGGCTACACCTTC. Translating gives CSAERGRSGYTF.

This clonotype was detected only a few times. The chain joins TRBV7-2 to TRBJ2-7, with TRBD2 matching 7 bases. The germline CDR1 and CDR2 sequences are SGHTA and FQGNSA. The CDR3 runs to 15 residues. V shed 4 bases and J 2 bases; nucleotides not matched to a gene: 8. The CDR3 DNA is TGTGCCAGCAGCTCTTGGGCTAGCGGTACCTACGAGCAGTACTTC. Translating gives CASSSWASGTYEQYF.